The present TCR beta chain was sequenced within a study of spatial heterogeneity in lung cancer. Study background: Available PBMC from follow-up, collected a median of roughly 24 months after resection, underwent sequencing. Study-wide results and caveats: Blood contained ubiquitous expanded tumor TCRs more at resection than at follow-up.

Looked up from germline, CDR1 is GTSNPN and CDR2 is SVGIG (reference sequence). J was trimmed by 6 bases and V by 4 bases; bases with no gene match: 10. There are 14 residues in the CDR3. Time point indicated: blood at routine non-recurrence follow-up after resection. Frozen PBMC, nontumor lung or tumor provided whole RNA, which was sequenced unsorted. The table lists this clonotype with many counts. Its target is unknown. TCRdb used MiXCR to reprocess the 5' RACE reads, holding one entry per CDR3 protein. Counted here are 72,000 or so distinct CDR3 sequences, roughly 8.9% occurring once; the ten biggest clones make up more than 1.5%.

The rearrangement joins TRBV30 to TRBJ2-7, with 9 bases fitting TRBD2. This specimen was PBMCs, taken at follow-up. The sequence derives from a female donor with early-stage non-small cell lung cancer. CDR3 sequence: CAWTRGVAGAEQYF. The CDR3 DNA is TGTGCCTGGACCCGGGGGGTAGCGGGAGCCGAGCAGTACTTC.